Listed below are T cell receptor beta chains from one sample, sequenced in a study of cytotoxic CD8 clonotypes in ibrutinib-treated CLL. Sequencing used immunoSEQ multiplex PCR; TCRdb keeps in-frame clones, though not all of them. The table lists roughly 300,000 clones, approximately 76% of them singletons. Sample: PBMCs, taken at disease progression, from a patient treated with ibrutinib. The receptor source for this set is a human donor with chronic lymphocytic leukemia. Both conserved end residues are part of each CDR3.

V gene: TRBV7-3
CDR3 protein: CASSPGQSNEQFF

V gene: TRBV11-2
CDR3 protein: CASSPRQGVAQHF

V gene: TRBV19
CDR3 protein: CASTPTSGSAETQYF

V gene: TRBV5-6
CDR3 protein: CASSRGKIMPNEQYF

V gene: TRBV7-8
CDR3 protein: CASSLVTGLALYEQYF

V gene: TRBV6-1
CDR3 protein: CASSEVGAVDTQYF

V gene: TRBV19
CDR3 protein: CASSISPRIHQPQHF

V gene: TRBV6-1
CDR3 protein: CASRSTGGYQPQHF

V gene: TRBV20-1
CDR3 protein: CSQGGQETQYF

V gene: TRBV6-1
CDR3 protein: CASKVSGANVLTF

V gene: TRBV5-6
CDR3 protein: CASGGWGRNYEQYF

V gene: TRBV12-5
CDR3 protein: CASGTSGPADLNEQFF

V gene: TRBV28
CDR3 protein: CASSSSGLGYYGYTF

V gene: TRBV5-7
CDR3 protein: CASSLEDRRLPF

V gene: TRBV7-6
CDR3 protein: CASNQGIEQFF

V gene: TRBV19
CDR3 protein: CASHRDGTPRGYGYTF